The 16 T cell receptor beta chains below come from one sample, sequenced in a study of cytomegalovirus exposure and HLA in healthy donors. The PCR made use of 60 Vbeta and 13 Jbeta primers. Generated by immunoSEQ multiplex PCR, the TCRdb table keeps only in-frame clones and is missing some. Of about 200,000 clones in the sample, about 70% were seen once. Sequencing was done on a sample of PBMCs. The receptor set was obtained from a woman younger than 45 in good health and CMV-seronegative.

The table lists this clone with a count of one. This chain joins TRBV7-3 and TRBJ1-1; weak D call: TRBD1 (5 bases). V lost 2 bases to trimming and J lost 0 bases, with 25 bases between them. Germline CDR1 reads SGHTA; CDR2 reads FQGTGA. The CDR3 runs 20 residues. CDR3 DNA: TGTGCCAGCAGCTTACTTCGCGTGGGGCCAGCTATAGTTATGAACACTGAAGCTTTCTTT. It translates to CASSLLRVGPAIVMNTEAFF. The whole variable domain, remainder taken from reference TRBV7-3 and TRBJ1-1, is GAGVSQTPSNKVTEKGKYVELRCDPISGHTALYWYRQSLGQGPEFLIYFQGTGAADDSGLPNDRFFAVRPEGSVSTLKIQRTERGDSAVYLCASSLLRVGPAIVMNTEAFFGQGTRLTVV.

The genes are TRBV7-3 and TRBJ1-1, with D perhaps TRBD1 (5 bases). V was trimmed by 5 bases and J by 1 base, leaving 11 bases between them. CDR3 length: 14 residues. From germline, CDR1 is SGHTA and CDR2 FQGTGA. CDR3 protein: CASSPAGGNTEAFF. Written as DNA, the CDR3 is TGTGCCAGCAGCCCCGCGGGGGGGAACACTGAAGCTTTCTTT.

The gene calls are TRBV4-2 and TRBJ2-1; tentative D call: TRBD2 (6 bases). Trimming removed 4 bases from V and 6 bases from J, with 19 bases in between. Looked up from germline, CDR1 is LGHNA and CDR2 is YNFKEQ. The CDR3 is made up of 16 amino acids. CDR3 amino acids: CASSPSPSEPGNEQFF. DNA of the CDR3: TGTGCCAGCAGCCCGTCGCCTAGCGAGCCGGGCAATGAGCAGTTCTTC.

This clone has a single count. CDR3 in DNA: TGTGCCAGCAGCGAAGGGACTAGCGGGGGGCGTTTCACCGGGGAGCTGTTTTTT. This gives the protein CASSEGTSGGRFTGELFF. The chain carries TRBV9 and TRBJ2-2; 15 bases are a match to TRBD2. Germline trimming cut 3 bases from V and 4 bases from J; bases unmatched to any gene: 7. Germline CDR1 and CDR2: SGDLS and YYNGEE. CDR3 size: 18 residues.

V gene TRBV19 combines with J gene TRBJ1-2, with 9 bases fitting TRBD1. V dropped 3 bases and J dropped 4; count of bases not matched to a gene: 6. Germline V gene sequence: CDR1 LNHDA, CDR2 SQIVND (reference sequence). CDR3 size: 15 residues. The DNA for the CDR3 is TGTGCCAGTAGTATGGGGACAGGGCCAATCTATGGCTACACCTTC. Translating it yields CASSMGTGPIYGYTF.

The rearrangement uses TRBV29-1 and TRBJ2-1, with 8 bases aligning to TRBD2. The V segment lost 4 bases and the J segment 4 bases; nucleotides outside the gene matches: 6. Germline CDR1 SQVTM, CDR2 ANQGSEA. This CDR3 region has 14 residues. CDR3 residues: CSVARGGEYNEQFF. In nucleotides, the CDR3 is TGCAGCGTTGCTCGGGGGGGAGAGTACAATGAGCAGTTCTTC.

This chain uses TRBV15 with TRBJ2-3; 10 nucleotides align to TRBD2. V gave up 2 bases and J gave up 3 bases; unmatched junction bases: 14. Germline V gene lookup returns CDR1 LNHNV and CDR2 YYDKDF (reference sequence). The CDR3 is 19 amino acids. The CDR3 loop reads CATSRPQRLAGVGTDTQYF. The DNA for the CDR3 is TGTGCCACCAGCAGACCACAACGGCTAGCGGGAGTGGGGACAGATACGCAGTATTTT.

This clone was counted once. The chain couples TRBV14 to TRBJ2-3; 7 bases are shared with TRBD1. The CDR3 is 14 amino acids. Germline values: CDR1 SGHDN, CDR2 FVKESK. J lost 0 bases, V lost 8 bases, and 5 bases had no gene match. As DNA, the CDR3 is TGTGCCAGCCGACAGGGACGGAGCACAGATACGCAGTATTTT. Residues: CASRQGRSTDTQYF.

This chain connects TRBV4-1 to TRBJ2-1; 8 bases are a match to TRBD2. Trimming removed 0 bases from V and 1 base from J; junction bases left unmatched: 11. Per germline, CDR1 MGHRA and CDR2 YSYEKL. CDR3 length: 19 amino acids. Written as DNA, the CDR3 is TGCGCCAGCAGCCAAGAGACAGCGGGGGCTCAACGATCCTACAATGAGCAGTTCTTC. This translates into CASSQETAGAQRSYNEQFF.

Concerning this clone itself: Its ends do not fully match the called genes, so a read error is possible. The V gene is TRBV6-5, the J gene TRBJ2-7; TRBD1 aligns across 9 bases. The CDR3 has 13 residues. Germline lookup yields CDR1 MNHEY and CDR2 SVGAGI. CDR3 DNA sequence: TGTGCCAGCAGTTACGGGACAGGGTTCGAGCAGTCCTTC. Protein sequence: CASSYGTGFEQSF.

This chain links TRBV14 with TRBJ1-1; D is unresolved. There are 13 residues in the CDR3. Germline assignment: CDR1 SGHDN and CDR2 FVKESK. V lost 5 bases to trimming and J lost 3 bases, with 10 bases between them. The CDR3 spells CASSYSLDTEAFF. In DNA, the CDR3 is TGTGCCAGCAGCTACAGTTTGGACACTGAAGCTTTCTTT.

The chain is built from TRBV5-4 and TRBJ1-6; D is unresolved. V lost 3 bases to trimming and J lost 0 bases, with 13 bases between them. Germline values: CDR1 SGHNT, CDR2 YYREEE (reference sequence). CDR3 length: 17 amino acids. CDR3: CASSYTPGSSYNSPLHF. The CDR3 nucleotides read TGTGCCAGCAGCTACACACCGGGAAGCTCCTATAATTCACCCCTCCACTTT.

V is TRBV4-1 and J is TRBJ2-7, with a weak D call TRBD2 (5 bases). Looked up from germline, CDR1 is MGHRA and CDR2 is YSYEKL. This CDR3 region has 15 residues. V lost 2 bases to trimming and J lost 0 bases, with 11 bases between them. CDR3 residues: CASSQIGLFSYEQYF. CDR3 nucleotide sequence: TGCGCCAGCAGCCAAATCGGACTTTTCTCCTACGAGCAGTACTTC.

This rearrangement joins TRBV11-2 to TRBJ2-7; 8 positions agree with TRBD1. Germline V gene sequence: CDR1 SGHAT, CDR2 FQNNGV. The CDR3 loop spans 14 amino acids. J was trimmed by 4 bases and V by 0 bases; bases with no gene match: 2. In DNA form, the CDR3 reads TGTGCCAGCAGCTTAGAGCGACAGGGGTACGAGCAGTACTTC. It yields the protein CASSLERQGYEQYF.

CDR3 in amino acids: CASIMTGLAGVNTGELFF. CDR3 DNA sequence: TGTGCCAGCATCATGACGGGACTAGCGGGAGTAAATACCGGGGAGCTGTTTTTT. The chain joins TRBV6-4 to TRBJ2-2, with TRBD2 matching 14 bases. V trimming: 7 bases; J trimming: 5 bases; junction bases outside the gene matches: 12. The CDR3 consists of 18 residues. Germline-derived CDR1 and CDR2 are MRHNA and SNTAGT.

This clone has a handful of counts. The sample holds other DNA sequences that translate to the same CDR3. The V call is TRBV27, the J call TRBJ1-1, with TRBD1 as a possible D gene (5 bases). This CDR3 comprises 13 residues. Germline V gene lookup returns CDR1 MNHEY and CDR2 SMNVEV (reference sequence). Trimming took off 6 bases at V and 2 bases at J, with 10 bases between the two ends. CDR3 sequence reads: CASSLQGNTEAFF. Written as DNA, the CDR3 is TGTGCCAGCAGCCTTCAGGGAAACACTGAAGCTTTCTTT.